This entry lists 25 T cell receptor beta chains sequenced from one sample in a study of cytomegalovirus exposure and HLA in healthy donors. The PCR used 60 Vbeta and 13 Jbeta primers. Clones were sequenced by immunoSEQ multiplex PCR, and TCRdb holds only the in-frame ones, with some missing. The data show roughly 110,000 clones, about three quarters seen once. The sequenced material came from PBMCs. All receptors come from a boy under 18 in good health and CMV-seronegative.

This clone turned up a few times. This chain uses TRBV7-9 with TRBJ2-7; D might be TRBD1 (6 bases). Germline CDR1 is SEHNR and CDR2 is FQNEAQ (reference sequence). V dropped 5 bases and J dropped 2 bases, with 16 bases sitting between them. The CDR3 is 15 amino acids. CDR3 sequence reads: CASSLRQGRTYEQYF. The CDR3 coding sequence is TGTGCCAGCAGCCTCAGGCAGGGGCGAACCTACGAGCAGTACTTC.

V is TRBV6-6 and J is TRBJ1-4; 8 bases line up with TRBD1. CDR3 length equals 16 residues. From germline, CDR1 is MNHNY and CDR2 SVGAGI (reference sequence). The trim removed 5 bases at V and 8 bases at J, leaving 13 bases unmatched. The CDR3 loop is CASSADRGGLGEKLFF. The CDR3 DNA follows: TGTGCCAGCAGTGCCGACAGGGGCGGTCTAGGCGAAAAACTGTTTTTT.

Here the CDR3 DNA reads TGTGCCAGCAGTTATGCTGGACAGGGAACGGACGAGCAGTACTTC. Translated, it gives CASSYAGQGTDEQYF. The chain couples TRBV6-5 to TRBJ2-7; 8 nucleotides line up with TRBD1. This CDR3 region has 15 residues. Germline V gene data show CDR1 as MNHEY and CDR2 as SVGAGI. V gave up 3 bases and J gave up 5 bases; unmatched junction bases: 9.

The V gene is TRBV9, the J gene TRBJ2-6; 9 bases fit TRBD1. In germline, CDR1 is SGDLS, CDR2 YYNGEE. CDR3 length equals 18 residues. V was pared by 3 bases and J by 1 base, with 8 bases of the junction left unmatched. This chain's CDR3 is CASSAPGQGGSGANVLTF. The DNA for the CDR3 is TGTGCCAGCAGCGCGCCGGGACAGGGAGGATCTGGGGCCAACGTCCTGACTTTC. Drawing the rest from reference TRBV9 and TRBJ2-6, the complete variable domain is DSGVTQTPKHLITATGQRVTLRCSPRSGDLSVYWYQQSLDQGLQFLIQYYNGEERAKGNILERFSAQQFPDLHSELNLSSLELGDSALYFCASSAPGQGGSGANVLTFGAGSRLTVL.

The CDR3 here is CSVEGGRSYNEQFF. CDR3 DNA sequence: TGCAGCGTTGAGGGCGGGCGTTCCTACAATGAGCAGTTCTTC. The chain is built from TRBV29-1 and TRBJ2-1, with D tentatively TRBD2 (5 bases). The germline V gene encodes CDR1 SQVTM and CDR2 ANQGSEA. V was pared by 3 bases and J by 1 base, with 10 bases between. The CDR3 extends over 14 amino acids.

The chain recombines TRBV2 with TRBJ2-2; D possibly corresponds to TRBD2 (5 bases). CDR1 SNHLY and CDR2 FYNNEI come from the germline V gene. The CDR3 totals 15 residues. V was cut by 4 bases and J by 1 base, with 10 bases left in between. CDR3 in DNA: TGTGCCAGCAGTGTTATGGGAGAGAACACCGGGGAGCTGTTTTTT. Amino acids: CASSVMGENTGELFF.

The chain carries TRBV28 and TRBJ1-2, with TRBD1 identical over 7 bases. This CDR3 is 17 amino acids long. Germline V gene lookup returns CDR1 MDHEN and CDR2 SYDVKM. V lost 3 bases and J lost 0; bases outside the gene matches: 10. CDR3 bases: TGTGCCAGCAGTTTTCTCAGGGGGAGATCTTCTAACTATGGCTACACCTTC. It codes for CASSFLRGRSSNYGYTF.

This clone was seen a handful of times. The rearrangement joins TRBV6-5 to TRBJ1-6; 10 bases agree with TRBD1. The CDR3 has 15 amino acids. Germline V gene lookup returns CDR1 MNHEY and CDR2 SVGAGI. V gave up 2 bases and J gave up 10 bases; unmatched junction bases: 5. CDR3 in amino acids: CASSYNGQGVSPLHF. CDR3 coding DNA: TGTGCCAGCAGTTACAATGGACAGGGGGTGTCACCCCTCCACTTT.

The chain employs TRBV7-6 and TRBJ1-6; weak D call: TRBD1 (6 bases). V dropped 4 bases and J dropped 9 bases, with 13 bases sitting between them. The CDR3 covers 14 residues. Germline V gene data show CDR1 as SGHVS and CDR2 as FNYEAQ. CDR3 in DNA: TGTGCCAGCAGCTCGGCCAGGGGTAGTTCACCCCTCCACTTT. Translated, it gives CASSSARGSSPLHF.

The CDR3 region is CASSLSDRPTGYTF. The CDR3 coding sequence is TGTGCCAGCAGTTTATCGGACAGGCCTACGGGCTACACCTTC. The chain links TRBV28 to TRBJ1-2, with 7 bases that match TRBD1. This CDR3 region has 14 residues. J gave up 8 bases and V 1 base, and 7 bases lay outside the gene matches. Germline-derived CDR1 and CDR2 are MDHEN and SYDVKM.

This clone was counted between two and nine times. The chain uses TRBV5-4 and TRBJ1-2; possible D gene TRBD1, 6 bases. CDR3 length: 13 amino acids. From germline, CDR1 is SGHNT and CDR2 YYREEE (reference sequence). V lost 0 bases, J lost 4 bases, and 7 bases lay in between. The CDR3 sequence is CASSLDRAYGYTF. CDR3 nucleotide sequence: TGTGCCAGCAGCTTGGACAGGGCCTATGGCTACACCTTC.

The chain combines TRBV10-3 with TRBJ2-3, with D perhaps matching TRBD2 (6 bases). The V gene's germline CDR1 is ENHRY and CDR2 SYGVKD. The CDR3 extends over 16 amino acids. Trimming took 4 bases from V and 2 from J, leaving 16 bases between them. CDR3 DNA sequence: TGTGCCATCAGTGTACGACTAGGCGTTTACACAGATACGCAGTATTTT. Translated: CAISVRLGVYTDTQYF.

The chain combines TRBV6-6 with TRBJ1-5, with 8 bases aligning to TRBD1. The ends lost 2 bases at V and 4 bases at J; junction bases unmatched: 7. Germline assignment: CDR1 MNHNY and CDR2 SVGAGI (reference sequence). CDR3 length equals 16 residues. The CDR3 region has the DNA TGTGCCAGCAGTTACCTAAAAGACAGGGGTAATCAGCCCCAGCATTTT. Translated, it gives CASSYLKDRGNQPQHF.

The sample holds a few counts of this clone. The rearrangement joins TRBV6-5 to TRBJ1-2; no reliable D call. The CDR3 totals 13 residues. The V and J ends lost 6 bases and 6 bases respectively, with 14 bases between them. Germline-derived CDR1 and CDR2 are MNHEY and SVGAGI. CDR3 DNA sequence: TGTGCCAGCAGCCTTAACCCCATAGATGGCTACACCTTC. Translation: CASSLNPIDGYTF.

The chain uses TRBV10-1 and TRBJ1-2, with 8 bases lining up with TRBD1. V shed 6 bases, J shed 3 bases, and the junction held 15 bases outside the gene matches. The CDR3 is made up of 17 amino acids. Germline assignment: CDR1 WNHNN and CDR2 SYGVQD (reference sequence). For the CDR3, the DNA is TGCGCCAGCAGCGTATCCACCGGGACAGGCGTAGACTATGGCTACACCTTC. This encodes CASSVSTGTGVDYGYTF.

The V and J genes are TRBV9 and TRBJ2-2; D is possibly TRBD1 (6 bases). The V end lost 5 bases, the J end lost 1 base, and 9 bases lay between the germline ends. Germline V gene sequence: CDR1 SGDLS, CDR2 YYNGEE. CDR3 length: 14 residues. The CDR3 region is CASSTGRNTGELFF. The CDR3 coding sequence is TGTGCCAGCAGTACAGGGAGGAACACCGGGGAGCTGTTTTTT.

The rearrangement joins TRBV7-8 to TRBJ2-7; tentative D call: TRBD1 (6 bases). The CDR3 has 15 residues. The V gene's germline CDR1 is SGHVS and CDR2 FQNEAQ. Trimming took 4 bases from V and 4 from J, leaving 17 bases between them. The CDR3 reads CASSSRQVEGYEQYF. In DNA, the CDR3 is TGTGCCAGCAGCTCTAGACAGGTCGAGGGGTACGAGCAGTACTTC.

The J gene is TRBJ1-4, the V gene TRBV30; weak D call: TRBD1 (6 bases). The V end was cut by 3 bases, the J end by 6 bases, with 11 bases between. CDR3 length: 13 residues. The germline V gene encodes CDR1 GTSNPN and CDR2 SVGIG (reference sequence). CDR3: CAWSGQSYEKLFF. For the CDR3, the DNA is TGTGCCTGGAGCGGACAGTCCTATGAAAAACTGTTTTTT.

V is TRBV28 and J is TRBJ2-7, with D possibly being TRBD2 (5 bases). Trimming left V 2 bases short and J 7 bases short, with 18 bases between. The CDR3 extends over 15 amino acids. Germline-derived CDR1 and CDR2 are MDHEN and SYDVKM. CDR3 bases: TGTGCCAGCAGTTTACTATCACGAGGGCAAGAAGAGCAGTACTTC. It specifies CASSLLSRGQEEQYF.

Only a few counts were recorded for this clone. The chain carries TRBV11-2 and TRBJ2-7, with D perhaps TRBD2 (6 bases). V was shortened by 1 base and J by 4 bases, with 11 bases between the two germline ends. The CDR3 consists of 14 residues. The germline V gene has CDR1 SGHAT and CDR2 FQNNGV. CDR3 in DNA: TGTGCCAGCAGCTTAGGCCCTCGGGGGTACGAGCAGTACTTC. Translating gives CASSLGPRGYEQYF.

This clone was counted a single time. The chain has TRBV27 and TRBJ1-2; possibly TRBD1 for D (5 bases). This CDR3 contains 14 residues. Trimming pared 6 bases from V and 4 bases from J, leaving 15 bases between. Germline values: CDR1 MNHEY, CDR2 SMNVEV (reference sequence). This CDR3 is CASSLEGRGYGYTF. CDR3 in DNA: TGTGCCAGCAGCCTAGAGGGGAGGGGCTATGGCTACACCTTC.

V is TRBV5-4 and J is TRBJ2-1, with a weak D call TRBD1 (5 bases). The CDR3 is 15 residues long. The V gene's germline CDR1 is SGHNT and CDR2 YYREEE (reference sequence). The V gene lost 1 base and the J gene lost 6 bases, with 14 bases spanning the gap. CDR3 protein: CASSLLGAPGNEQFF. In DNA, the CDR3 is TGTGCCAGCAGCTTGTTAGGGGCTCCGGGCAATGAGCAGTTCTTC.

The V gene is TRBV19, the J gene TRBJ1-5; possibly TRBD1 for D (6 bases). Trimming left V 3 bases short and J 3 bases short, with 9 bases between. The CDR3 is made up of 14 amino acids. Per germline, CDR1 LNHDA and CDR2 SQIVND (reference sequence). The CDR3 DNA follows: TGTGCCAGTAGTATGAGGGGGTTCAATCAGCCCCAGCATTTT. It is translated as CASSMRGFNQPQHF.

This clone was detected a few times. The chain combines TRBV6-5 with TRBJ1-2, with D perhaps matching TRBD1 (6 bases). The germline gives CDR1 MNHEY, CDR2 SVGAGI. The V end was cut by 2 bases, the J end by 0 bases, with 10 bases between. The CDR3 contains 15 residues. CDR3 region: CASSYAGTSNYGYTF. CDR3 in DNA: TGTGCCAGCAGTTACGCTGGGACATCTAACTATGGCTACACCTTC.

The sample holds a few counts of this clone. The genes are TRBV11-2 and TRBJ1-1; D uncertain. There are 12 residues in the CDR3. The germline V gene has CDR1 SGHAT and CDR2 FQNNGV. V gave up 1 base and J gave up 10 bases, with 10 bases separating them. The CDR3 spells CASSLGPSGAFF. CDR3 nucleotide sequence: TGTGCCAGCAGCTTAGGGCCTTCGGGAGCTTTCTTT.